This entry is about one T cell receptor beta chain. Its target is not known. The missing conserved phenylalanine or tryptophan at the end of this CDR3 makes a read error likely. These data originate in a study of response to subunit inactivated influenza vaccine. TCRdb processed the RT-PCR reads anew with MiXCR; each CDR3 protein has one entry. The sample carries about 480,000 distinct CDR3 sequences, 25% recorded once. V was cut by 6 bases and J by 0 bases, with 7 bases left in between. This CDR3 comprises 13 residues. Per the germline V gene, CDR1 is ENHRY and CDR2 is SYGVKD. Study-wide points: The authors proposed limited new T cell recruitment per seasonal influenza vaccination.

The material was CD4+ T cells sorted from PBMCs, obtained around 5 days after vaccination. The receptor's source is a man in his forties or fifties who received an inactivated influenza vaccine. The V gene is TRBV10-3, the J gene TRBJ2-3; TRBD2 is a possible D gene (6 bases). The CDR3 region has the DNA TGTGCCATCAGGAGCGGGAGCACAGATACGCAGTATCTT. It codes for CAIRSGSTDTQYL.